The 31 T cell receptor beta chains presented below share a single source sample, sequenced in a study of T cell responses to AZD1222 COVID-19 vaccine. The repertoire was sequenced with immunoSEQ multiplex PCR; TCRdb's copy has only in-frame clones and lacks some. The sample has 140,000 to 150,000 clones, roughly 93% seen once. Sequencing was performed on peripheral blood, taken on day 0 of AZD1222 vaccination. The receptor source for this set is an adult in good health.

The V and J genes are TRBV18 and TRBJ1-5; D gene unclear. V was cut by 2 bases and J by 1 base, with 6 bases left in between. This CDR3 has 14 amino acids. Germline CDR1 is KGHSH and CDR2 is LQKENI. The CDR3 DNA sequence: TGTGCCAGCTCACCATCTAACAGCAATCAGCCCCAGCATTTT. Translated: CASSPSNSNQPQHF.

V usage is TRBV11-3 and J usage is TRBJ2-3; D perhaps matches TRBD2 (6 bases). Trimming took 1 base from V and 4 from J, leaving 9 bases between them. Per germline, CDR1 SGHNT and CDR2 YENEEA. CDR3 size: 14 residues. CDR3 region: CASSLVRGSDTQYF. The CDR3 DNA sequence: TGTGCCAGCAGCTTAGTTCGGGGGTCAGATACGCAGTATTTT.

Concerning this clone itself: Other nucleotide sequences from this sample produce the same CDR3. V is TRBV14 and J is TRBJ1-1; 8 bases map to TRBD1. Trimming took 0 bases from V and 10 from J; bases not matched to a gene: 7. CDR1 is SGHDN and CDR2 is FVKESK in the germline V gene. This CDR3 is built from 14 residues. For the CDR3, the DNA is TGTGCCAGCAGCCAAGATCGGACAGGGCGAGGAGCTTTCTTT. This gives the protein CASSQDRTGRGAFF.

This rearrangement joins TRBV6-4 to TRBJ1-3, with D possibly being TRBD1 (6 bases). V was clipped by 3 bases and J by 8 bases, with 14 bases between them. The length of the CDR3 is 14 residues. CDR1 is MRHNA and CDR2 is SNTAGT in the germline V gene. In DNA, the CDR3 is TGTGCCAGCAGTGATGAGCAGGGGAGTGACACCATATATTTT. It translates to CASSDEQGSDTIYF.

This clone was picked up one time. The CDR3 DNA sequence: TGTGCCAGTAGTATCTTCGGGCTAGCGTACAATGAGCAGTTCTTC. Amino acids: CASSIFGLAYNEQFF. The gene calls are TRBV19 and TRBJ2-1; D perhaps matches TRBD2 (6 bases). The germline gives CDR1 LNHDA, CDR2 SQIVND (reference sequence). The CDR3 has 15 residues. Trimming pared 3 bases from V and 4 bases from J, leaving 13 bases between.

This chain uses TRBV20-1 with TRBJ1-1; 8 nucleotides match TRBD1. This CDR3 comprises 13 residues. The V segment lost 3 bases and the J segment 10 bases; nucleotides outside the gene matches: 10. The germline CDR1 and CDR2 sequences are DFQATT and SNEGSKA (reference sequence). For the CDR3, the DNA is TGCAGTGCTAGTGTGGCAGGGGGCGAAGGAGCTTTCTTT. Amino acid sequence: CSASVAGGEGAFF.

V usage is TRBV9 and J usage is TRBJ1-6, with D possibly being TRBD1 (5 bases). Germline-derived CDR1 and CDR2 are SGDLS and YYNGEE. Trimming cost V 7 bases and J 6 bases, with 11 bases left between them. This CDR3 has 13 amino acids. CDR3 residues: CASGDGSNSPLHF. In DNA form, the CDR3 reads TGTGCCAGCGGGGACGGGTCTAATTCACCCCTCCACTTT.

The J gene is TRBJ2-7, the V gene TRBV5-4; 10 bases match TRBD2. V lost 0 bases and J lost 6; bases outside the gene matches: 12. CDR3 length equals 17 residues. In germline, CDR1 is SGHNT, CDR2 YYREEE (reference sequence). The DNA for the CDR3 is TGTGCCAGCAGCTTGGAGACAGGGTTAGCGGGAGGAAGCGAGCAGTACTTC. It translates to CASSLETGLAGGSEQYF.

This clone was recorded a few times. V gene TRBV7-6 combines with J gene TRBJ2-7; TRBD2 might be the D (5 bases). Trimming removed 1 base at V and 6 bases at J, with 10 bases between. This CDR3 has 13 residues. Germline-derived CDR1 and CDR2 are SGHVS and FNYEAQ. The DNA of the CDR3 is TGTGCCAGCAGCTTAGGAGGGCGCAGCGAGCAGTACTTC. Protein product: CASSLGGRSEQYF.

This clone was found once. The chain uses TRBV7-2 and TRBJ1-4; 11 nucleotides line up with TRBD1. J gave up 6 bases and V 5 bases, and 8 bases lay outside the gene matches. This CDR3 has 16 residues. Germline V lookup: CDR1 SGHTA, CDR2 FQGNSA. DNA for the CDR3: TGTGCCAGCAGCAAGGCCCCGGGACAGGGGGATGAAAAACTGTTTTTT. It is translated as CASSKAPGQGDEKLFF.

The chain has TRBV6-5 and TRBJ2-5, with TRBD1 identical over 9 bases. The CDR3 spans 14 residues. V was pared by 2 bases and J by 5 bases, with 3 bases of the junction left unmatched. CDR1 and CDR2 from the germline V gene are MNHEY and SVGAGI. CDR3 sequence reads: CASSYGTGRETQYF. The DNA of the CDR3 is TGTGCCAGCAGTTACGGGACAGGGAGGGAGACCCAGTACTTC.

The chain has TRBV9 and TRBJ1-3; D ambiguous. Deletions cut 3 bases from V and 0 bases from J, with 7 bases between. CDR3 length: 14 amino acids. The germline V gene has CDR1 SGDLS and CDR2 YYNGEE. CDR3: CASSDRVSGNTIYF. Here the CDR3 DNA reads TGTGCCAGCAGCGACCGGGTCTCTGGAAACACCATATATTTT.

The chain joins TRBV6-6 to TRBJ2-7, with D perhaps being TRBD1 or TRBD2 (5 bases each). V lost 0 bases, J lost 7 bases, and 16 bases lay in between. The CDR3 covers 15 residues. Germline CDR1 is MNHNY and CDR2 is SVGAGI (reference sequence). This CDR3 is CASSYSRGATSEQYF. The DNA for the CDR3 is TGTGCCAGCAGTTACTCAAGGGGCGCAACTAGTGAGCAGTACTTC.

The CDR3 nucleotides are TGTGCCAGCAGTAACGATCTAGTCACAGATACGCAGTATTTT. Translating gives CASSNDLVTDTQYF. V is TRBV6-5 and J is TRBJ2-3; D uncertain. Trimming took 5 bases from V and 2 from J, leaving 11 bases between them. The CDR3 contains 14 residues. CDR1 is MNHEY and CDR2 is SVGAGI in the germline V gene.

The chain carries TRBV24-1 and TRBJ2-1; 10 bases map to TRBD2. The CDR3 contains 16 residues. The V segment lost 4 bases and the J segment 9 bases; nucleotides outside the gene matches: 11. CDR1 KGHDR and CDR2 SFDVKD come from the germline V gene. CDR3 DNA: TGTGCCACCAGTGAGAGCCGGGCTAGCGGGAGAGCTGAGCAGTTCTTC. Its protein product is CATSESRASGRAEQFF.

V usage is TRBV28 and J usage is TRBJ1-4, with D possibly TRBD1 on 6 matching bases. The CDR3 consists of 14 residues. Trimming left V 6 bases short and J 8 bases short, with 16 bases between. CDR1 MDHEN and CDR2 SYDVKM come from the germline V gene. Here the CDR3 reads CASSPGGASEKLFF. CDR3 coding DNA: TGTGCCAGCAGCCCCGGGGGGGCGAGCGAAAAACTGTTTTTT.

The chain couples TRBV5-1 to TRBJ1-3; D is perhaps TRBD1 (5 bases). V gave up 2 bases and J gave up 2 bases, with 11 bases separating them. From germline, CDR1 is SGHRS and CDR2 YFSETQ. This CDR3 contains 15 residues. The CDR3 region has the DNA TGCGCCAGCAGCTTAGCCGGACACCCTGGAAACACCATATATTTT. Translation: CASSLAGHPGNTIYF.

The chain recombines TRBV5-6 with TRBJ2-1; possible D gene TRBD2, 5 bases. V lost 0 bases and J 2 bases, leaving 9 bases between the germline ends. The CDR3 loop spans 15 amino acids. Germline V gives CDR1 SGHDT, CDR2 YYEEEE. The CDR3 loop is CASSLGGIPYNEQFF. In nucleotides, the CDR3 is TGTGCCAGCAGCTTGGGAGGGATCCCCTACAATGAGCAGTTCTTC.

This clone was detected once. The chain has TRBV30 and TRBJ1-6; D is ambiguous. Trimming took 2 bases from V and 0 from J, leaving 14 bases between them. CDR3 length: 17 amino acids. CDR1 GTSNPN and CDR2 SVGIG come from the germline V gene (reference sequence). As DNA, the CDR3 is TGTGCCTGGAGTAGATTTGGGATAAGCTCCTATAATTCACCCCTCCACTTT. This gives the protein CAWSRFGISSYNSPLHF.

The chain is built from TRBV28 and TRBJ1-4; D is undetermined. Germline V gene sequence: CDR1 MDHEN, CDR2 SYDVKM. V gave up 5 bases and J gave up 2 bases, with 9 bases separating them. This CDR3 spans 14 amino acids. The CDR3 DNA is TGTGCCAGCAGTACACCCGGGACTAATGAAAAACTGTTTTTT. Translating it yields CASSTPGTNEKLFF.

CDR3: CAISEEEGREKLFF. The CDR3 region has the DNA TGTGCCATCAGTGAGGAGGAGGGAAGGGAAAAACTGTTTTTT. This chain links TRBV10-3 with TRBJ1-4; D gene uncertain. Trimming took 2 bases from V and 8 from J, leaving 12 bases between them. The CDR3 sequence is 14 residues long. Germline values: CDR1 ENHRY, CDR2 SYGVKD.

The chain links TRBV19 to TRBJ1-1; D is undetermined. Germline lookup yields CDR1 LNHDA and CDR2 SQIVND (reference sequence). This CDR3 is 13 amino acids long. Trimming removed 6 bases at V and 4 bases at J, with 12 bases between. Here the CDR3 DNA reads TGTGCCAGTAGAATGGGTGCGGTCACTGAAGCTTTCTTT. The encoded protein is CASRMGAVTEAFF.

This chain joins TRBV7-6 and TRBJ1-2; tentative D call: TRBD1 (6 bases). The CDR3 loop spans 15 amino acids. V lost 5 bases and J lost 4, with 17 bases in between. Germline assignment: CDR1 SGHVS and CDR2 FNYEAQ. This CDR3 reads CASSRGSGDLYGYTF. DNA of the CDR3: TGTGCCAGCAGCCGAGGCTCAGGGGATCTCTATGGCTACACCTTC. Using reference TRBV7-6 and TRBJ1-2 for the parts outside the CDR3, the full variable domain is GAGVSQSPRYKVTKRGQDVALRCDPISGHVSLYWYRQALGQGPEFLTYFNYEAQQDKSGLPNDRFSAERPEGSISTLTIQRTEQRDSAMYRCASSRGSGDLYGYTFGSGTRLTVV.

The CDR3 DNA sequence: TGTGCCAGCAGTTATCGGACAGGGAGCTCCTATAATTCACCCCTCCACTTT. It codes for CASSYRTGSSYNSPLHF. The V call is TRBV6-2 or TRBV6-3, the J call TRBJ1-6, with 8 bases lining up with TRBD1. V dropped 3 bases and J dropped 0; count of bases not matched to a gene: 4. In germline, CDR1 is MNHEY, CDR2 SVGEGT. The CDR3 has 17 residues.

The V call is TRBV6-6, the J call TRBJ2-7; 9 bases map to TRBD2. Germline CDR1 and CDR2: MNHNY and SVGAGI (reference sequence). CDR3 length: 13 amino acids. J gave up 5 bases and V 7 bases, and 6 bases lay outside the gene matches. In DNA form, the CDR3 reads TGTGCCAGCACCCGCGGGAGGGCCAACGAGCAGTACTTC. This translates into CASTRGRANEQYF.

This chain joins TRBV3-1 (or the pseudogene TRBV3-2) and TRBJ1-3; the match to TRBD1 covers 7 bases. Germline V CDR1 and CDR2: LGHDT, YNNKEL (reference sequence). V lost 7 bases and J lost 2; bases outside the gene matches: 5. The CDR3 contains 14 residues. The CDR3 sequence: CASTSQGAGNTIYF. The CDR3 coding sequence is TGTGCCAGCACGAGCCAGGGGGCTGGAAACACCATATATTTT.

V usage is TRBV27 and J usage is TRBJ1-2; 8 nucleotides agree with TRBD1. After removal of 5 bases from V and 4 bases from J, the junction contained 6 bases not matched to a gene. There are 14 residues in the CDR3. From germline, CDR1 is MNHEY and CDR2 SMNVEV (reference sequence). The CDR3 reads CASSPQGAVYGYTF. The DNA for the CDR3 is TGTGCCAGCAGTCCTCAGGGGGCTGTCTATGGCTACACCTTC.

The chain carries TRBV5-4 and TRBJ1-2, with TRBD1 as a possible D gene (5 bases). Between the trimmed V and J ends, which lost 2 bases and 4 bases, there was a span of 18 bases. CDR3 length: 16 residues. Germline-derived CDR1 and CDR2 are SGHNT and YYREEE (reference sequence). The CDR3 bases are TGTGCCAGCAGCTTAAAACAGGCTGGTACGGTCTATGGCTACACCTTC. This translates into CASSLKQAGTVYGYTF.

The rearrangement links TRBV7-9 to TRBJ2-5; 11 bases align to TRBD2. Germline CDR1 reads SEHNR; CDR2 reads FQNEAQ (reference sequence). The CDR3 is 17 amino acids. The ends lost 3 bases at V and 2 bases at J; junction bases unmatched: 8. CDR3 sequence: CASSFKPGLAEQETQYF. Here the CDR3 DNA reads TGTGCCAGCAGCTTTAAACCGGGACTAGCGGAGCAAGAGACCCAGTACTTC.

This sequence joins TRBV6-5 and TRBJ2-5, with TRBD1 as a possible D gene (5 bases). The length of the CDR3 is 15 residues. The germline CDR1 and CDR2 sequences are MNHEY and SVGAGI. Trimming took off 3 bases at V and 2 bases at J, with 13 bases between the two ends. CDR3 residues: CASSYFGHSQETQYF. CDR3 in DNA: TGTGCCAGCAGTTATTTTGGACATTCTCAAGAGACCCAGTACTTC.

This rearrangement joins TRBV4-1 to TRBJ1-5; D remains ambiguous. Germline lookup yields CDR1 MGHRA and CDR2 YSYEKL. The V end was cut by 1 base, the J end by 0 bases, with 13 bases between. CDR3 length equals 17 residues. The CDR3 is CASSQGKTEISNQPQHF. CDR3 DNA sequence: TGCGCCAGCAGCCAAGGCAAGACGGAAATTAGCAATCAGCCCCAGCATTTT.